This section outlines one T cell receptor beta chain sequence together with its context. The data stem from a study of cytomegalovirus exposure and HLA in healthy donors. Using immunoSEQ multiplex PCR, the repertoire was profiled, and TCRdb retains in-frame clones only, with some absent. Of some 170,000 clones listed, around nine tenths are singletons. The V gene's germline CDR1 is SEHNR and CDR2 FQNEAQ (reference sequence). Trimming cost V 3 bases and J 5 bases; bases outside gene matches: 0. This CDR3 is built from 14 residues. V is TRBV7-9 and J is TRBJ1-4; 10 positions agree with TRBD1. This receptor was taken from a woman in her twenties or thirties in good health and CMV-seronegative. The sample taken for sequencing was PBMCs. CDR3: CASSLTGGNEKLFF. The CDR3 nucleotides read TGTGCCAGCAGCTTGACAGGGGGCAATGAAAAACTGTTTTTT.